This T cell receptor beta chain emerged from a study of regulatory T cells in long-lasting Graves disease. Specified time point: persistent/refractory GD, antithyroid drugs over 5 years with positive TRAb. TCR sequences were obtained from RNA taken from PBMCs. The patients were enrolled through endocrinology in Xi'an, China. A roughly 9-milliliter sample of peripheral blood was drawn into EDTA tubes. Researchers made TCR beta libraries by using iRepertoire HTBI primers and running Arm-PCR on CDR3 regions. Via MiXCR, TCRdb re-called the multiplex PCR reads, giving one row per CDR3 protein. This table holds about 470,000 distinct CDR3 sequences, 20% to 25% found once. This clonotype was counted only a few times. Its antigen is not known. Study-level findings and limits: Among persistent patients, a larger number of public clonotypes were shared (2,741) than among newly diagnosed patients (more than 850).

Germline CDR1 reads ENHRY; CDR2 reads SYGVKD. V dropped 2 bases and J dropped 2; count of bases not matched to a gene: 7. The CDR3 consists of 16 residues. The chain is built from TRBV10-3 and TRBJ2-7; TRBD1 matches at 9 bases. This TCR was recovered from a female donor with Graves disease. The sample here was peripheral blood mononuclear cells (PBMCs), taken when the disease was refractory, from a patient treated with antithyroid drugs. CDR3 protein: CAISEITGGTTYEQYF. CDR3 nucleotides: TGTGCCATCAGTGAGATTACAGGGGGCACTACCTACGAGCAGTACTTC.